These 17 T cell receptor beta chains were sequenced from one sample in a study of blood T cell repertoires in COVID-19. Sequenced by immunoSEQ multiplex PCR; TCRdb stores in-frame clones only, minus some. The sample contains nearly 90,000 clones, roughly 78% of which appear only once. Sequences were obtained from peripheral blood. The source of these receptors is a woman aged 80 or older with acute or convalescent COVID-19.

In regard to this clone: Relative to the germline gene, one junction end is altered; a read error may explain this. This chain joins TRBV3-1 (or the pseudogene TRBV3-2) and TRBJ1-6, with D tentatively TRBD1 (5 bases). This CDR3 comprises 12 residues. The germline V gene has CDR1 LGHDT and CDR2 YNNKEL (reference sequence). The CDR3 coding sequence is TGTGCCAGCAGCCAAGTCCCAGGGACTCCGCTTTTT. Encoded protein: CASSQVPGTPLF.

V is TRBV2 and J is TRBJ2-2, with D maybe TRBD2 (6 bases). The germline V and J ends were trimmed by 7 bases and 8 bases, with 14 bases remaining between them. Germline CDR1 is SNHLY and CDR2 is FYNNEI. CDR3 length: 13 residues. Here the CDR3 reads CASISGETGELFF. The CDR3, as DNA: TGTGCCAGCATTTCGGGAGAGACAGGGGAGCTGTTTTTT.

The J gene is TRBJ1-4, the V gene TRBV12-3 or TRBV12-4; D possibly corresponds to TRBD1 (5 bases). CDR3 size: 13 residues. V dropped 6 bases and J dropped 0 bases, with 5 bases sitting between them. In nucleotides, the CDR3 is TGTGCCAGCAGGGACACAACTAATGAAAAACTGTTTTTT. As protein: CASRDTTNEKLFF.

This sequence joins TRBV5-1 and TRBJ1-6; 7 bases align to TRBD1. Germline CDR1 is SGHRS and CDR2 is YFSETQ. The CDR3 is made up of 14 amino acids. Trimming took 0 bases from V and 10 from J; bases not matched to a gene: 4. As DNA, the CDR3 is TGCGCCAGCAGCTTGGAGGGGGCCGGGTCACCCCTCCACTTT. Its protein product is CASSLEGAGSPLHF.

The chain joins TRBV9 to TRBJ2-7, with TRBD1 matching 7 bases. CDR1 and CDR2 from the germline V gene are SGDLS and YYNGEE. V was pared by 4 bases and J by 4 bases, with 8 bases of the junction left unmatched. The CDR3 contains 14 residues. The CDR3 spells CASSPRQGEYEQYF. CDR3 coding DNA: TGTGCCAGCAGCCCTAGACAGGGAGAGTACGAGCAGTACTTC.

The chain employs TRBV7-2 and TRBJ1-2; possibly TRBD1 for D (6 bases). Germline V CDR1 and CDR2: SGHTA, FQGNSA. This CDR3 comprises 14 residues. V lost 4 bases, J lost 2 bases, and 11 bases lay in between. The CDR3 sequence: CASSSYRVNYGYTF. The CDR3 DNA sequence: TGTGCCAGCAGCTCCTACAGGGTAAACTATGGCTACACCTTC.

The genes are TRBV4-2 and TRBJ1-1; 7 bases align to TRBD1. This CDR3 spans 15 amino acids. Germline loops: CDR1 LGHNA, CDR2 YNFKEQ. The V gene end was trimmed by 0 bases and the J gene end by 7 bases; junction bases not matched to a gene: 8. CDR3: CASSQDIGQANEAFF. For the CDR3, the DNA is TGTGCCAGCAGCCAAGATATCGGACAGGCGAATGAAGCTTTCTTT.

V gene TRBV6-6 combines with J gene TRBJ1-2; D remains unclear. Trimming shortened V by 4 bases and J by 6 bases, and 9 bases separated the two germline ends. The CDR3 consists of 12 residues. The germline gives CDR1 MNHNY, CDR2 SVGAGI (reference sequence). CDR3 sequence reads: CASSLVSDGYTF. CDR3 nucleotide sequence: TGTGCCAGCAGTTTGGTTAGCGATGGCTACACCTTC.

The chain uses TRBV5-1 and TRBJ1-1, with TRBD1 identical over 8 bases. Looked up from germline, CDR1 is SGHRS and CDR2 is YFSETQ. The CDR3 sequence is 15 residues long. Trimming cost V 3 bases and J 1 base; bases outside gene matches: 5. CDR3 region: CASSWDRWGNTEAFF. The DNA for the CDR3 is TGCGCCAGCAGCTGGGACAGGTGGGGGAACACTGAAGCTTTCTTT. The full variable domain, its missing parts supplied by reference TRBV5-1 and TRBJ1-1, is KAGVTQTPRYLIKTRGQQVTLSCSPISGHRSVSWYQQTPGQGLQFLFEYFSETQRNKGNFPGRFSGRQFSNSRSEMNVSTLELGDSALYLCASSWDRWGNTEAFFGQGTRLTVV.

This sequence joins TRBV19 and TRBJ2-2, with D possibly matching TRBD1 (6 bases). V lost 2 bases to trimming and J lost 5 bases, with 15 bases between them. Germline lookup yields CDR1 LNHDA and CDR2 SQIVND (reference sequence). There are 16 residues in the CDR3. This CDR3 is CASSILPGAGTGELFF. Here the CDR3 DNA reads TGTGCCAGTAGTATATTACCAGGGGCGGGTACCGGGGAGCTGTTTTTT.

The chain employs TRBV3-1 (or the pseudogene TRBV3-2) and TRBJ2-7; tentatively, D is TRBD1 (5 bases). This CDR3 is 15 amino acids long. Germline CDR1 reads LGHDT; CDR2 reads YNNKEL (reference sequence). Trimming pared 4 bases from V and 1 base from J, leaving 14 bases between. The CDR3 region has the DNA TGTGCCAGCAGCCCCCAGGACACCAGTTCCTACGAGCAGTACTTC. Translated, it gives CASSPQDTSSYEQYF.

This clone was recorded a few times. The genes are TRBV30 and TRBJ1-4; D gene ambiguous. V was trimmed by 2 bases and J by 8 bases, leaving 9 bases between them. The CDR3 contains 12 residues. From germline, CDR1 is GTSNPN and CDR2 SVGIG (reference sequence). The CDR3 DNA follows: TGTGCCTGGAGTCCGAGGATGGAAAAACTGTTTTTT. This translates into CAWSPRMEKLFF.

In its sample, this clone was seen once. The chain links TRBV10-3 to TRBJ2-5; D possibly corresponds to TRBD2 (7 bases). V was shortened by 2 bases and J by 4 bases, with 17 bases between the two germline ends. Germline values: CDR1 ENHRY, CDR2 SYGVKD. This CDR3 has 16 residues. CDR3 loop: CAISERGARMGETQYF. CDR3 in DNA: TGTGCCATCAGTGAGCGGGGGGCCCGGATGGGAGAGACCCAGTACTTC.

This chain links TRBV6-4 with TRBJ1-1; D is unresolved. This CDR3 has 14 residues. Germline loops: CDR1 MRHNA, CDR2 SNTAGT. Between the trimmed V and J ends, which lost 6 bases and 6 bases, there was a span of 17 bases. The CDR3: CASREGLGSAEAFF. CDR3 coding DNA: TGTGCCAGCAGGGAGGGTCTAGGTTCCGCTGAAGCTTTCTTT.

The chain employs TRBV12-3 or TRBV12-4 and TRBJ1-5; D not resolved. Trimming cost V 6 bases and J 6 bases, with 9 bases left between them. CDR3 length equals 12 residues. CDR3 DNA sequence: TGTGCCAGCAGAATGGGGAGTCAGCCCCAGCATTTT. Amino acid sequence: CASRMGSQPQHF.

The CDR3 spells CASSPQPRGQREQYF. CDR3 DNA sequence: TGTGCCAGCTCACCCCAGCCAAGAGGTCAGCGCGAGCAGTACTTC. This chain connects TRBV18 to TRBJ2-7; D unclear. V lost 3 bases, J lost 6 bases, and 18 bases lay in between. CDR3 length: 15 amino acids. CDR1 is KGHSH, CDR2 LQKENI, per germline.

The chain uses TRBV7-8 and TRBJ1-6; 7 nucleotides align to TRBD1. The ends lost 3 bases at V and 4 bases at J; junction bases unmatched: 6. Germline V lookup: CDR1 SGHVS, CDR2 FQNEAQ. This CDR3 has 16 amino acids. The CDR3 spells CASSFRQGSYNSPLHF. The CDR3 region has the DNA TGTGCCAGCAGCTTCCGACAGGGATCATATAATTCACCCCTCCACTTT.